The 23 T cell receptor beta chains below come from one sample, sequenced in a study of blood T cell repertoires in COVID-19. Generated by immunoSEQ multiplex PCR, the TCRdb table keeps only in-frame clones and is missing some. The table includes 250,000 to 350,000 clones, about 88% detected once. What was sequenced was peripheral blood. These receptors originate from a woman between 65 and 79 years old with COVID-19, enrolled during active disease.

V usage is TRBV9 and J usage is TRBJ2-1, with 7 positions matching TRBD1. CDR1 and CDR2 from the germline V gene are SGDLS and YYNGEE. This CDR3 comprises 14 residues. J lost 2 bases, V lost 4 bases, and 3 bases had no gene match. The CDR3 bases are TGTGCCAGCAGCCCAGGGACAGCCTACAATGAGCAGTTCTTC. It translates to CASSPGTAYNEQFF.

The chain links TRBV24-1 to TRBJ2-3; the D gene is possibly TRBD1 (6 bases). V lost 5 bases, J lost 1 base, and 15 bases lay in between. The CDR3 loop spans 16 amino acids. Germline V gene lookup returns CDR1 KGHDR and CDR2 SFDVKD. The DNA for the CDR3 is TGTGCCACCAGTGGGACTCGTTCAGGGGGCACAGATACGCAGTATTTT. Protein: CATSGTRSGGTDTQYF.

J is TRBJ1-3 and V is TRBV2; a possible D gene is TRBD1 (6 bases). Germline loops: CDR1 SNHLY, CDR2 FYNNEI. This CDR3 contains 16 residues. V gave up 5 bases and J gave up 2 bases, with 16 bases separating them. CDR3 sequence: CASSLSPQGTGNTIYF. CDR3 in DNA: TGTGCCAGCAGTCTTTCCCCCCAGGGGACTGGAAACACCATATATTTT.

This clone was recorded many times. V and J are TRBV7-9 and TRBJ1-2; no definite D call. The ends were cut back, 1 base at V and 4 bases at J, with 13 bases in the middle. This CDR3 has 15 amino acids. Germline V CDR1 and CDR2: SEHNR, FQNEAQ (reference sequence). The CDR3 DNA follows: TGTGCCAGCAGCTTAGACGACAACCCCTCCTATGGCTACACCTTC. The encoded protein is CASSLDDNPSYGYTF.

The genes are TRBV29-1 and TRBJ1-4, with TRBD1 identical over 7 bases. Trimming cost V 5 bases and J 0 bases; bases outside gene matches: 6. The CDR3 spans 15 residues. Germline CDR1 and CDR2: SQVTM and ANQGSEA. The CDR3 region is CSVLYQGATNEKLFF. The DNA of the CDR3 is TGCAGCGTTCTCTATCAGGGGGCAACTAATGAAAAACTGTTTTTT.

This clone turned up a few times. This CDR3 is also generated by other DNA sequences in the sample. The chain joins TRBV5-1 to TRBJ2-7; TRBD2 aligns across 7 bases. There are 11 residues in the CDR3. With 4 bases clipped from V and 7 bases from J, the junction kept 2 bases outside the gene matches. Germline V CDR1 and CDR2: SGHRS, YFSETQ. The CDR3 DNA sequence: TGCGCCAGCAGCCGGGGGGATGAGCAGTACTTC. Translated, it gives CASSRGDEQYF. Supplemented by reference TRBV5-1 and TRBJ2-7, the full variable domain reads KAGVTQTPRYLIKTRGQQVTLSCSPISGHRSVSWYQQTPGQGLQFLFEYFSETQRNKGNFPGRFSGRQFSNSRSEMNVSTLELGDSALYLCASSRGDEQYFGPGTRLTVT.

The chain has TRBV5-4 and TRBJ1-2; D ambiguous. Germline V lookup: CDR1 SGHNT, CDR2 YYREEE (reference sequence). V dropped 0 bases and J dropped 2 bases, with 8 bases sitting between them. The CDR3 length is 14 residues. The CDR3, as DNA: TGTGCCAGCAGCTTGGGTCAAGCCAACTATGGCTACACCTTC. Translation: CASSLGQANYGYTF.

The V gene is TRBV30, the J gene TRBJ2-7; a possible D gene is TRBD2 (5 bases). CDR3 size: 12 residues. Trimming left V 4 bases short and J 6 bases short, with 13 bases between. Germline loops: CDR1 GTSNPN, CDR2 SVGIG (reference sequence). CDR3 region: CAWTEGSGEQYF. For the CDR3, the DNA is TGTGCCTGGACCGAGGGCTCGGGCGAGCAGTACTTC.

This rearrangement joins TRBV2 to TRBJ2-7, with a tentative D call TRBD1 (5 bases). The CDR3 spans 11 residues. V was shortened by 1 base and J by 12 bases, with 10 bases between the two germline ends. Germline V CDR1 and CDR2: SNHLY, FYNNEI. DNA of the CDR3: TGTGCCAGCAGTGAAGGAGGAAGGGGGTACTTC. This translates into CASSEGGRGYF.

The chain uses TRBV27 and TRBJ1-1; TRBD1 might be the D (5 bases). The CDR3 covers 13 residues. Germline CDR1 MNHEY, CDR2 SMNVEV (reference sequence). Between the trimmed V and J ends, which lost 5 bases and 4 bases, there was a span of 11 bases. CDR3 DNA sequence: TGTGCCAGCAGTCGACGGGGGAGCACTGAAGCTTTCTTT. Translated, it gives CASSRRGSTEAFF.

The gene calls are TRBV19 and TRBJ1-4, with 7 bases matching TRBD1. V lost 4 bases to trimming and J lost 8 bases; unmatched junction nucleotides: 7. The CDR3 is 14 residues long. The germline V gene has CDR1 LNHDA and CDR2 SQIVND (reference sequence). The CDR3 reads CASSTTGLGEKLFF. DNA for the CDR3: TGTGCCAGTAGTACGACAGGGTTAGGAGAAAAACTGTTTTTT.

The chain employs TRBV2 and TRBJ1-2; D is possibly TRBD1 (6 bases). CDR1 is SNHLY, CDR2 FYNNEI, per germline. Trimming cost V 8 bases and J 4 bases, with 20 bases left between them. The CDR3 consists of 15 residues. CDR3 sequence: CASPASNAGAYGYTF. The CDR3 bases are TGTGCCAGCCCAGCCTCAAACGCAGGGGCCTATGGCTACACCTTC.

This clone has a handful of counts. The chain couples TRBV5-1 to TRBJ2-5; TRBD1 agrees at 10 bases. The CDR3 extends over 18 amino acids. With V trimmed by 4 bases and J by 2 bases, 14 bases remained unmatched. Germline loops: CDR1 SGHRS, CDR2 YFSETQ. CDR3: CASSLIPGQGTLQETQYF. CDR3 in DNA: TGCGCCAGCAGCCTTATCCCGGGACAGGGGACCCTTCAAGAGACCCAGTACTTC. Filled out from reference TRBV5-1 and TRBJ2-5, the complete variable domain reads KAGVTQTPRYLIKTRGQQVTLSCSPISGHRSVSWYQQTPGQGLQFLFEYFSETQRNKGNFPGRFSGRQFSNSRSEMNVSTLELGDSALYLCASSLIPGQGTLQETQYFGPGTRLLVL.

V and J are TRBV20-1 and TRBJ2-4; 9 bases are shared with TRBD1. Trimming at V came to 3 bases and at J to 7 bases, leaving 7 bases not matched to a gene. The germline gives CDR1 DFQATT, CDR2 SNEGSKA (reference sequence). This CDR3 comprises 14 residues. CDR3 residues: CSASPGTGRNIQYF. The CDR3 DNA reads TGCAGTGCTAGTCCCGGGACAGGGCGGAACATTCAGTACTTC.

CDR3 DNA sequence: TGTGCCAGCAGCGCCTGGGGGGGTTACACAGATACGCAGTATTTT. Its translation is CASSAWGGYTDTQYF. The rearrangement links TRBV7-3 to TRBJ2-3, with 7 bases lining up with TRBD2. The V segment lost 5 bases and the J segment 2 bases; nucleotides outside the gene matches: 7. The CDR3 totals 15 residues. CDR1 is SGHTA, CDR2 FQGTGA, per germline.

V gene TRBV12-5 combines with J gene TRBJ2-7, with D tentatively TRBD1 (6 bases). Germline lookup yields CDR1 LGHNT and CDR2 FRNRAP. This CDR3 comprises 12 residues. V was cut by 6 bases and J by 7 bases, with 13 bases left in between. The CDR3 spells CASGQGLGEQYF. As DNA, the CDR3 is TGTGCTAGTGGACAGGGTTTAGGGGAGCAGTACTTC.

This clone has only a few counts. The chain has TRBV18 and TRBJ1-2, with D perhaps matching TRBD1 (5 bases). This CDR3 is built from 15 residues. With 3 bases removed from V and 0 bases from J, the gap between germline ends came to 11 bases. CDR1 KGHSH and CDR2 LQKENI come from the germline V gene. The CDR3 here is CASSPLAGPNYGYTF. In DNA form, the CDR3 reads TGTGCCAGCTCACCTCTGGCAGGGCCTAACTATGGCTACACCTTC.

The chain couples TRBV9 to TRBJ2-1; TRBD1 agrees at 10 bases. Germline values: CDR1 SGDLS, CDR2 YYNGEE. This CDR3 spans 15 amino acids. V shed 2 bases, J shed 3 bases, and the junction held 2 bases outside the gene matches. CDR3 residues: CASSVRDRGYNEQFF. The CDR3 DNA reads TGTGCCAGCAGCGTCCGGGACAGGGGCTACAATGAGCAGTTCTTC.

The chain is built from TRBV7-2 and TRBJ2-7; TRBD1 agrees at 7 bases. V lost 1 base, J lost 2 bases, and 5 bases stayed unmatched. The CDR3 contains 15 residues. Germline CDR1 is SGHTA and CDR2 is FQGNSA. The CDR3 DNA sequence: TGTGCCAGCAGCTTAGGACTCGACAGGGCCTACGAGCAGTACTTC. The encoded protein is CASSLGLDRAYEQYF.

The chain combines TRBV7-2 with TRBJ1-1; a possible D gene is TRBD1 (6 bases). This CDR3 is 16 amino acids long. Trimming removed 2 bases from V and 4 bases from J, with 17 bases in between. The germline gives CDR1 SGHTA, CDR2 FQGNSA. CDR3 loop: CASSLKSVTGSTEAFF. CDR3 DNA sequence: TGTGCCAGCAGCTTAAAGTCTGTTACAGGGAGCACTGAAGCTTTCTTT.

This clone has a handful of counts. The genes are TRBV2 and TRBJ2-5; no clear D gene. CDR1 and CDR2 from the germline V gene are SNHLY and FYNNEI. The CDR3 contains 15 residues. The V end lost 5 bases, the J end lost 2 bases, and 15 bases lay between the germline ends. CDR3 region: CASSTPSAGQETQYF. The CDR3, as DNA: TGTGCCAGCAGTACCCCTTCTGCCGGGCAAGAGACCCAGTACTTC.

The V call is TRBV6-1, the J call TRBJ2-7, with 14 bases identical to TRBD2. The germline V gene has CDR1 MNHNS and CDR2 SASEGT. The CDR3 runs to 16 residues. The J segment lost 8 bases and the V segment lost 0 bases, leaving 6 bases of the junction unmatched. The DNA of the CDR3 is TGTGCCAGCAGTGAAGCCCCGGGACTAGCGGGGGAGAAGCAGTACTTC. Protein: CASSEAPGLAGEKQYF.

The chain carries TRBV15 and TRBJ2-1, with 10 bases lining up with TRBD1. Germline V gene data show CDR1 as LNHNV and CDR2 as YYDKDF (reference sequence). V shed 1 base, J shed 6 bases, and the junction held 3 bases outside the gene matches. The CDR3 length is 15 residues. CDR3 residues: CATSRARTGGNEQFF. CDR3 coding DNA: TGTGCCACCAGCAGAGCCCGGACAGGGGGCAATGAGCAGTTCTTC.